The T cell receptor (beta chain) described here comes from a study of T-cell memory formation after mild COVID-19. As to this clonotype: Its antigen is unidentified.

Notes on the study in general: Researchers found some responding clones in pre-infection memory, a sign that cross-reactive memory joined.

Via MiXCR, TCRdb re-called the 5' RACE reads, giving one row per CDR3 protein. Among approximately 150,000 distinct CDR3 sequences listed, about 6% were seen once. Trimming cost V 6 bases and J 4 bases; bases outside gene matches: 12. Germline V lookup: CDR1 SEHNR, CDR2 FQNEAQ (reference sequence). CDR3 length equals 15 residues. The origin of this receptor is an adult woman who had mild COVID-19 (a few samples of this study predate the infection). Cell type and time point are not known. The specimen was PBMCs or a T cell subset sorted from them (not recorded which). The chain combines TRBV7-9 with TRBJ2-7; 7 bases fit TRBD1. The CDR3: CASSPHRGKTYEQYF. CDR3 bases: TGTGCCAGCAGTCCCCACAGGGGAAAAACATACGAGCAGTACTTC.